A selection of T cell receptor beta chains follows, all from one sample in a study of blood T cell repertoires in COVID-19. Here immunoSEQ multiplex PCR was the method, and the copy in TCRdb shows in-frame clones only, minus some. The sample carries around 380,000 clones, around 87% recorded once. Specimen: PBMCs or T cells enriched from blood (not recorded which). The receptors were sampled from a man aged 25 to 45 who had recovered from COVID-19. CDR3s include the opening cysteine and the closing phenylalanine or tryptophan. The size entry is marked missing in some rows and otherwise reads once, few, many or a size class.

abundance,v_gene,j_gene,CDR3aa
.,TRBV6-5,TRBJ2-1,CASSVRGLGGNEQFF
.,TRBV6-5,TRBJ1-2,CASSLGQGVEYGYTF
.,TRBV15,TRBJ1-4,CATSRGEAEKLFF
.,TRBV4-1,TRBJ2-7,CASSQPQASYEQYF
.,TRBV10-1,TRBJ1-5,CASSESWTGGIGAEQPQHF
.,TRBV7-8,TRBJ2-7,CASSLARTSGAAYEQYF
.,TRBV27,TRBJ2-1,CASSFSRGETYNEQFF
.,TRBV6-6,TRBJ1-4,CASRPGQGQKNEKLFF
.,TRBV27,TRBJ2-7,CASSLSQGLHEQYF
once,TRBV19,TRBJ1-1,CASSTGHGMNTEAFF
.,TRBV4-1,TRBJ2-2,CASSQERGSTGGELFF
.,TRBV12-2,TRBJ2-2,CASRLVFTGVFTGELFF
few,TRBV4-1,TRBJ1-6,CASSQGTAAGGNSPLHF
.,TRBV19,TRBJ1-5,CASSIGGHRGRVVQPQHF
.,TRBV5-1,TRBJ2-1,CASSKTSGSYNEQFF
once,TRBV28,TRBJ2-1,CASSFWHITYNEQFF
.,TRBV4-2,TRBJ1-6,CASSQDSLVPSSPLHF
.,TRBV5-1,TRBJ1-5,CASSLSAQTGNQPQHF